This TCR beta chain was retrieved from a study of OX40 agonist ivuxolimab in advanced cancers. The study in broad terms: Ivuxolimab was a fully human IgG2 agonistic monoclonal antibody targeting the costimulatory receptor OX40 (CD134). Intravenous ivuxolimab was administered to patients every 2 weeks at six dose levels: 0.01, 0.1, 0.3, 1.5, 3 and 10 mg/kg. Of the approximately 50 dose-escalation patients, hepatocellular carcinoma was present in about 20, melanoma in some 15, renal cell carcinoma in 9 and head and neck cancer in 9. In the dose-escalation cohort, approximately 80% of patients were male, and the mean age was roughly 56 years with a range of roughly 23 to 79. Prior anti-PD-1, anti-PD-L1 or anti-CTLA-4 therapy was permitted, and checkpoint inhibitors had been received by under 50% of dose-escalation patients. Partial responses occurred in three dose-escalation patients, of whom one had hepatocellular carcinoma and two had cutaneous melanoma. Peripheral TCRbeta sequencing aimed to test whether ivuxolimab altered TCR sequence diversity and caused clonal T-cell expansion. The paper describes the monotherapy dose-escalation part (N of about 52 patients) of the phase I trial of ivuxolimab.

For sequencing of the TCRbeta CDR3 region, genomic DNA was extracted from the sorted cells. The immunoSEQ Assay was used for sequencing of TCRbeta CDR3 regions. Here the immuneACCESS table is served through TCRdb, limited to in-frame sequences with V and J called. Missing clones are a known gap in these copies; in checked studies unresolved V genes cover under half, and the rest lacks a known reason. Within this sample are roughly 80,000 clones, with roughly 82% of them counted one time only. The ten largest account for 6.5% to 7.5% of the sample. Beyond this particular receptor, the publication reports: At doses of 0.1 to 3.0 mg/kg, clonal expansion of both CD4+ and CD8+ T cells in blood was seen between baseline and week 6. Antigen specificity was not determined for the clonally expanded peripheral T cells. In partial responders in the 0.1-3.0 mg/kg groups, normalized peripheral clonal expansion was found to be among the lowest, especially among CD8+ T cells. After ivuxolimab, more expanded clones were found on average in CD8+ T cells than in CD4+ T cells. Low levels of normalized T-cell clonal expansion were also seen in some patients who did not respond.

V is cut back by 2 bases and J by 3 bases, with 6 bases in the junction unmatched. Per the germline V gene, SGHTA is the CDR1 and FQGTGA is the CDR2. From the cysteine through the phenylalanine, the CDR3 covers 15 amino acids. The entry retains the CDR3 DNA only, 45 bases that are in frame from base 1. On this clone itself: Its antigen has not been determined. No much larger clone exists at a distance of one base, and base qualities are not known.

Patients with autoimmune disease history or receiving systemic immunosuppression were excluded from the trial. In every dose cohort, peripheral blood was drawn for TCR sequencing at baseline, cycle 4 day 1, and cycle 7 day 1. Samples were obtained from an open-label, multicenter, first-in-human phase I dose-escalation trial of ivuxolimab. Adults with locally advanced or metastatic melanoma, renal cell carcinoma, hepatocellular carcinoma or head and neck squamous cell carcinoma were enrolled in the trial. Before TCR sequencing, CD4+ T cells and CD8+ T cells were sorted from peripheral blood as separate populations.

The sequence came from an adult with an advanced solid tumor such as melanoma, head and neck, liver or kidney cancer. The chain couples TRBV7-3 to TRBJ1-1; TRBD1 matches 7 bases in the middle. This sample comprised CD4+ or CD8+ T cells sorted from blood, obtained in a trial of the OX40 agonist ivuxolimab. The CDR3 here reads CASSLAGQPYTEAFF. The DNA sequence is as follows: TGTGCCAGCAGCTTAGCGGGACAGCCGTACACTGAAGCTTTCTTT.